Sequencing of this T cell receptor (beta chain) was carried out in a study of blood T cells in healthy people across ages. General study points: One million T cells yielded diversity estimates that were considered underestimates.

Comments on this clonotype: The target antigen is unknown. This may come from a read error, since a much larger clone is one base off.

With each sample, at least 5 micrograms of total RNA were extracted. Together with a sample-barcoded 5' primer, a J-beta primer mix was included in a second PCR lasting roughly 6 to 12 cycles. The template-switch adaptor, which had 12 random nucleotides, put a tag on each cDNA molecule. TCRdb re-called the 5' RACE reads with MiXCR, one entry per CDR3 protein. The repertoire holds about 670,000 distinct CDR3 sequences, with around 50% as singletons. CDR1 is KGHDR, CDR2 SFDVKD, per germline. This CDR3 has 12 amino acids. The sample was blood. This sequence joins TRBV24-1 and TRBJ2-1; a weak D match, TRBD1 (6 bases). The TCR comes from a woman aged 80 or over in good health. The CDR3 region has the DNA TGTGCCATCAGTGGCCCCGGGACAGAGCAGTTCTTC. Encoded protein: CAISGPGTEQFF.